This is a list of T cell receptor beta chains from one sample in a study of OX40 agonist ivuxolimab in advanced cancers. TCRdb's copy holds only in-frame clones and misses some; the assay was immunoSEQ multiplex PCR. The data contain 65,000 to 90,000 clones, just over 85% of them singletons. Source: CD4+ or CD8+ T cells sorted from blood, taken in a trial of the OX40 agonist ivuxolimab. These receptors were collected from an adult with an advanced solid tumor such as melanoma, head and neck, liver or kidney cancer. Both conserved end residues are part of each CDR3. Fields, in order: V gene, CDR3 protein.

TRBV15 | CATSRDGKETQYF
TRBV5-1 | CASSLGQGAYEQYF
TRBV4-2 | CASSQVGEGATEAFF
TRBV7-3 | CASSLHPNTGELFF
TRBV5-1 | CASSLLAGGGYEQFF
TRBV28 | CASSLGGTDTQYF
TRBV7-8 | CASTLNRDLQPQHF
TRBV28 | CASSRRQGQETQYF
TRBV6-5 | CASSYSGQGLDTQYF
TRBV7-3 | CASSLIGTGELEQYF
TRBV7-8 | CASSLALGEQYF
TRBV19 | CASMDGRGTGELFF
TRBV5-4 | CASSLGDFYNEQFF
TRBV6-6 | CASRRDGTSGTYEQYF
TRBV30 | CAWSFWGLAGVNNEQFF
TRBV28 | CASGWPSTGRETQYF
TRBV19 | CASRIVDTGNTIYF
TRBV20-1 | CSAGRTDTQYF
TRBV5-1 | CASSEQGTDTQYF
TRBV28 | CASRLGFWDPYNEQFF
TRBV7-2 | CASSLVSTSGPQETQYF
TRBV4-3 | CASSQMRDRAGLQETQYF
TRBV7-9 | CASSLVGGEQFF
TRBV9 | CASSVVNGEQFF
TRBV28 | CASRGNEQFF
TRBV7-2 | CASSLESSGNTIYF
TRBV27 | CASSNHKREGLNEQFF
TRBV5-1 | CASSLVEGTEAFF
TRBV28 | CASRSGWNEQFF
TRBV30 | CAWMRTMGTEAFF
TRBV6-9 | CASSSIKTDPMREQYF
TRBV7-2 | CASSREGWNTEAFF